The source of this TCR beta chain is a study of human T cells and chemical hapten exposure. This clonotype appeared many times. The antigen remains undetermined. CDR1 is LGHNT and CDR2 is FRNRAP in the germline V gene. The V and J ends lost 0 bases and 3 bases respectively, with 23 bases between them. The CDR3 covers 19 residues. TCRdb re-derived calls from the RACE reads in MiXCR, one entry per CDR3 protein. The sample shows 60,000 to 80,000 distinct CDR3 sequences, roughly 6.7% of them seen only once. Points from the study as a whole: No alteration of TCRs above 1 in 1000 frequency was seen with DPC sensitization.

As for time point: pre-sensitization, week 0. Treatment defined: therapeutic diphenylcyclopropenone sensitization with weekly scalp DPC. At every patch-test visit, blood was drawn before the patch test was applied. The chain employs TRBV12-5 and TRBJ1-2; D may be TRBD1 (5 bases). The sequence was obtained from a young woman with alopecia areata. Some clones in this sample may be carry-over from other donors' samples. Sequenced here: whole blood, sampled in connection with sensitization to the hapten diphenylcyclopropenone (DPC). The CDR3 DNA reads TGTGCTAGTGGTTTGGTAAGGGGCGGTTACCAGGGAGAAGACTATGGCTACACCTTC. Amino acid sequence: CASGLVRGGYQGEDYGYTF.